This TCR beta chain derives from a study of PD-1 blockade in classical Hodgkin lymphoma. The time point here: cycle 4 day 1 (C4D1), after more than five weeks of nivolumab. The patients all showed relapse after autologous stem cell transplantation, while their brentuximab vedotin exposure varied. The CDR3 covers 15 residues. The V gene's germline CDR1 is MNHNY and CDR2 SVGAGI (reference sequence). Overall study results and limits: When set against healthy donors, newly diagnosed patients were reported to show lower baseline TCR diversity.

Repertoires were generated with immunoSEQ multiplex PCR, while TCRdb's copy carries only in-frame clones and drops some. The data hold 75,000 to 95,000 clones, with 83% observed a single time. As for this clone: Its antigen is not known.

This sequence was found in a human donor with classical Hodgkin lymphoma. The sample was peripheral blood mononuclear cells (PBMCs), taken before the fourth cycle of nivolumab. The gene calls are TRBV6-6 and TRBJ2-5; no definite D call. The J call may be incorrect, as the DNA end agrees better with TRBJ2-7. The CDR3 DNA sequence: TGTGCCAGCAGTTACTCCCCCCCAGGATCAGCCGAGCAGTACTTC. Its protein is CASSYSPPGSAEQYF.